This TCR beta chain was obtained from a study of T cell responses to AZD1222 COVID-19 vaccine. The repertoire was sequenced with immunoSEQ multiplex PCR; TCRdb's copy has only in-frame clones and lacks some. The sample records some 150,000 clones, more than 70% being singletons. There are 15 residues in the CDR3. Germline assignment: CDR1 SGHTA and CDR2 FQGNSA. With 2 bases removed from V and 5 bases from J, the gap between germline ends came to 13 bases. This clonotype was obtained from an adult who received the AZD1222 COVID-19 vaccine. The sequencing used peripheral blood, collected 28 days after the second AZD1222 dose. The chain links TRBV7-2 to TRBJ1-5, with a weak D call TRBD1 (6 bases). CDR3 sequence (DNA): TGTGCCAGCAGCTTACAGGGGAGGGGAGATCAGCCCCAGCATTTT. Translated, it gives CASSLQGRGDQPQHF.